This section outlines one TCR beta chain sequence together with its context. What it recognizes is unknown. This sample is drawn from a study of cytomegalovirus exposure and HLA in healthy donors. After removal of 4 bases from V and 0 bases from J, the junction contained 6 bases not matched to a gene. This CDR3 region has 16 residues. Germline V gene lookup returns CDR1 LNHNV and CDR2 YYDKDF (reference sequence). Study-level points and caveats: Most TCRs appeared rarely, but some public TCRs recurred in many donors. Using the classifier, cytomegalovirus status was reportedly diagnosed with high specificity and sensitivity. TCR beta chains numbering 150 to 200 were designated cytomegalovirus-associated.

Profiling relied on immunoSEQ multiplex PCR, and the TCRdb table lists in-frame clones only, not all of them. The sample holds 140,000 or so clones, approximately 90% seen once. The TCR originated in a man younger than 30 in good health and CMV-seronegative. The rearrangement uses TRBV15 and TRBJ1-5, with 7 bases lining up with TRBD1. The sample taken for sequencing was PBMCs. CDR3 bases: TGTGCCACCAGCAAAAATCGACAGGGTAGCAATCAGCCCCAGCATTTT. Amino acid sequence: CATSKNRQGSNQPQHF.